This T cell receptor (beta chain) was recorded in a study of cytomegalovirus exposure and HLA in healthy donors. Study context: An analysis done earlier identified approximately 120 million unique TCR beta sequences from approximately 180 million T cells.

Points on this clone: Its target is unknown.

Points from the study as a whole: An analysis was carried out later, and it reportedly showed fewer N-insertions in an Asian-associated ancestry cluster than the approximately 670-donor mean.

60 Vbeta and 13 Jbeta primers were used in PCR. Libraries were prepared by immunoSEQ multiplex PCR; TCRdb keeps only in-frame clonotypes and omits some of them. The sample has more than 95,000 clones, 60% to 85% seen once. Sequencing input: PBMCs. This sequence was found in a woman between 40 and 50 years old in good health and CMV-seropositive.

The CDR3 nucleotides are TGTGCCAGCAGTTTATCCTACTCTAGGACAGCTAGCTATGGCTACACCTTC. Translated, it gives CASSLSYSRTASYGYTF. The gene calls are TRBV28 and TRBJ1-2; a weak D match, TRBD1 (6 bases). CDR3 size: 17 residues. The V end was cut by 1 base, the J end by 4 bases, with 19 bases between. The germline gives CDR1 MDHEN, CDR2 SYDVKM.